This T cell receptor beta chain came from a study of siplizumab effects on memory and regulatory T cells. The assay covered approximately 10^5 TCR templates per sample. Libraries were prepared by immunoSEQ multiplex PCR; TCRdb keeps only in-frame clonotypes and omits some of them. The repertoire holds around 78,000 clones, with under 95% as singletons. Comment on this clone: Its antigen is unidentified. Likely a read error: the CDR3 ends without its conserved phenylalanine or tryptophan.

The V and J ends lost 5 bases and 2 bases, in that order; junction bases with no gene match: 7. The CDR3 length is 15 residues. Germline V gives CDR1 LNHDA, CDR2 SQIVND (reference sequence). The study, taken as a whole, reports: Naive versus memory phenotype went unassigned for roughly 75-96% of proliferating CD4+ or CD8+ clones. The study found naive T cells seemingly more diverse than memory cells and seemingly major alloresponse contributors.

The specimen was CD8+ T cells sorted from blood. V usage is TRBV19 and J usage is TRBJ2-7, with 9 bases that match TRBD2. The TCR originated in a human donor in good health. CDR3 sequence reads: CASSWSSGETYEQYL. In nucleotides, the CDR3 is TGTGCCAGTAGTTGGTCTAGCGGGGAAACCTACGAGCAGTACCTC.